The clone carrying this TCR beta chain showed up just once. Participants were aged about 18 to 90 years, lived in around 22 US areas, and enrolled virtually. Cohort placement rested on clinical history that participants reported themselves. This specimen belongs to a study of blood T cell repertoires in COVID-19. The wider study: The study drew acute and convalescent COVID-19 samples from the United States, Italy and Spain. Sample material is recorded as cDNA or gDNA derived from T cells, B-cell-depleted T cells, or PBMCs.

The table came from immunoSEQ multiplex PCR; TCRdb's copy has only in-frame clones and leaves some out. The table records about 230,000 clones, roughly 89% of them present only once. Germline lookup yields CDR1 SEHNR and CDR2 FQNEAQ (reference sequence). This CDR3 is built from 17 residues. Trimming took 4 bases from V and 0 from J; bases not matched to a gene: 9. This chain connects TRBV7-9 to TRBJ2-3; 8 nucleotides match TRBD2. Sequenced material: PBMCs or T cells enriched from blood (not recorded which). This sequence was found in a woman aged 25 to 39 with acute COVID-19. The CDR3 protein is CASSSGRSGASTDTQYF. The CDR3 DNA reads TGTGCCAGCAGCTCCGGGCGTAGCGGGGCAAGCACAGATACGCAGTATTTT.